The entry that follows covers one T cell receptor (beta chain) sequence. This entry comes from a study of blood T cell repertoires in COVID-19. Looking at the study overall: Sites in the United States, Italy and Spain provided acute and convalescent COVID-19 samples. In each case, the material was cDNA or gDNA derived from T cells, B-cell-depleted T cells, or PBMCs.

The junction had 4 bases not matched to a gene; V was cut back by 2 bases and J by 0 bases. The CDR3 loop spans 16 amino acids. Germline CDR1 is MNHNS and CDR2 is SASEGT. Authors' analysis steps: Amplified reference gene primers provided the basis for estimating nucleated cell counts. Sequencing used immunoSEQ multiplex PCR; TCRdb keeps in-frame clones, though not all of them. That table supplies the V and J calls and clone size; D and trimming were determined from the DNA. The sample holds 150,000 or so clones, about four fifths seen once. This chain links TRBV6-1 with TRBJ1-3; 7 bases are shared with TRBD1. Source material: peripheral blood. The clonotype comes from a man between 65 and 85 years old who had recovered from COVID-19. CDR3 protein: CASSEQGGYSGNTIYF. As DNA, the CDR3 is TGTGCCAGCAGTGAACAGGGGGGTTACTCTGGAAACACCATATATTTT.